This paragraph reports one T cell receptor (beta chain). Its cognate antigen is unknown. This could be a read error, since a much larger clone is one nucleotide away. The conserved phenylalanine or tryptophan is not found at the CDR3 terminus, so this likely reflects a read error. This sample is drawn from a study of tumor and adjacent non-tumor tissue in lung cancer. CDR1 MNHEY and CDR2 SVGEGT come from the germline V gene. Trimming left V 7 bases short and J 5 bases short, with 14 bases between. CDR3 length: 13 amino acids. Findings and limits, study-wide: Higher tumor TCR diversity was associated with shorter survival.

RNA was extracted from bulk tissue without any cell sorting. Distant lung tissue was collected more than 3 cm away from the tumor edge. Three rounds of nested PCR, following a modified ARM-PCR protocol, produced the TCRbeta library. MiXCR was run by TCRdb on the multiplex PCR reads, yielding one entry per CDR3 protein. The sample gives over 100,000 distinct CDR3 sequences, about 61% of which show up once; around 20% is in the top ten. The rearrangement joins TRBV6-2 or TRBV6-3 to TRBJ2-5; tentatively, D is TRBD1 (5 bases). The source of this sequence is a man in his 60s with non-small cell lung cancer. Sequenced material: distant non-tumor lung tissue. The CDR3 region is CASMSTDSETQYL. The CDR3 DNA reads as TGTGCCAGCATGTCGACAGACAGTGAGACCCAGTACCTC.